A selection of T cell receptor beta chains follows, all from one sample in a study of T-cell memory formation after mild COVID-19. Using its own MiXCR run on the 5' RACE reads, TCRdb lists one record per CDR3 protein. The table shows around 400,000 distinct CDR3 sequences, with more than 20% occurring only once. Sequencing was carried out using PBMCs or a T cell subset sorted from them (not recorded which). All receptors come from an adult woman who had mild COVID-19 (a few samples of this study predate the infection). Cell type and time point are not known. Both conserved end residues are part of each CDR3. The D gene is left open where the match is weak. Not every row has a clone size; where given, it reads once, few, many or a size class.

>TRBJ2-2|TRBV7-7|-|TRBD1
TGTGCCAGCGGGACAGGGGGCTACGGGGAGCTGTTTTTT
CASGTGGYGELFF
>TRBJ1-5|TRBV12-3/TRBV12-4|-|-
TGTGCCAGCAGTCGAGCCTCAAGTCAGCCCCAGCATTTT
CASSRASSQPQHF
>TRBJ1-2|TRBV6-6|-|-
TGTGCCAGCAGTTACTCACAGGGACCTAACTATGGCTACACCTTC
CASSYSQGPNYGYTF
>TRBJ2-1|TRBV24-1|-|-
TGTGCCACCAGTGGAGGGTGGTACAATGAGCAGTTCTTC
CATSGGWYNEQFF
>TRBJ2-1|TRBV7-9|many|TRBD2
TGTGCCAGCAGCTTAATTGGCGGGAGGCCCTCTCGGGACAATGAGCAGTTCTTC
CASSLIGGRPSRDNEQFF
>TRBJ2-5|TRBV12-3/TRBV12-4|-|TRBD2
TGTGCCAGCAGGGGGACTAGATGGGAGACCCAGTACTTC
CASRGTRWETQYF
>TRBJ2-5|TRBV30|few|TRBD2
TGTGCCTGGAGAGCCGCGGGGGGGTATGAGACCCAGTACTTC
CAWRAAGGYETQYF
>TRBJ1-1|TRBV20-1|few|TRBD1
TGCAGCGTTTCCGGGACAGGGGTAGATGACACTGAAGCTTTCTTT
CSVSGTGVDDTEAFF
>TRBJ2-3|TRBV9|-|TRBD2
TGTGCCAGCAGCGGTAGCGGGATGGCGCAGTATTTT
CASSGSGMAQYF
>TRBJ2-7|TRBV5-1|-|-
TGCGCCAGCAGCTTAGGAATCATGAACGAGCAGTACTTC
CASSLGIMNEQYF
>TRBJ1-2|TRBV30|few|-
TGTGCCTGGAGTGTGGGCAGTTCTAACTATGGCTACACCTTC
CAWSVGSSNYGYTF
>TRBJ1-2|TRBV6-5|once|-
TGTGCCAGCAGTTACCCAGGGACGGTGCCGTTCCATTTAGGCTACACCTTC
CASSYPGTVPFHLGYTF
>TRBJ2-3|TRBV7-9|-|TRBD2
TGTGCCAGCAGCTTAGTGCTAGCGGTTGGGGGAGATACGCAGTATTTT
CASSLVLAVGGDTQYF
>TRBJ1-2|TRBV3-1|few|TRBD1
TGTGCCAGCAGCCAGGCGACAGGGTACACCTTC
CASSQATGYTF
>TRBJ2-5|TRBV12-3/TRBV12-4|few|TRBD1
TGTGCCAGCACCCGACAGGGGGGGAAGACCCAGTACTTC
CASTRQGGKTQYF
>TRBJ1-2|TRBV20-1|many|TRBD1
TGCAGTGCTGCACGGTCGGACAGGCCGCTTCTTTATGGCTACACCTTC
CSAARSDRPLLYGYTF
>TRBJ2-1|TRBV30|-|TRBD1
TGTGCCTACTCCGGGACAGGGTTTCCCAATGAGCAGTTCTTC
CAYSGTGFPNEQFF
>TRBJ1-2|TRBV29-1|-|-
TGCAGCTGTGGAGGGGCGAACTATGGCTACACCTTC
CSCGGANYGYTF
>TRBJ1-5|TRBV24-1|-|TRBD1
TGTGCCACCAGTGCTCGGACAGGTCTGGGTCAGCCCCAGCATTTT
CATSARTGLGQPQHF
>TRBJ2-3|TRBV19|few|-
TGTGCCAGTAGTATGAGGACCACAGATACGCAGTATTTT
CASSMRTTDTQYF
>TRBJ2-5|TRBV12-3/TRBV12-4|many|-
TGTGCCAGCAGTCTCATAGGGGAGACCCAGTACTTC
CASSLIGETQYF
>TRBJ2-1|TRBV10-3|-|TRBD2
TGTGCCATCAGTACCTCCGGGACTATCTACAATGAGCAGTTCTTC
CAISTSGTIYNEQFF
>TRBJ1-4|TRBV24-1|-|-
TGTGCCACCAGTGACCCTCGGTCCCGAGATGAAAAACTGTTTTTT
CATSDPRSRDEKLFF
>TRBJ2-2|TRBV3-1|few|-
TGTGCCAGCAGCCGAGCGGACACCGGGGAGCTGTTTTTT
CASSRADTGELFF
>TRBJ2-2|TRBV2|few|TRBD2
TGTGCCAGCACTCAATCCGGGACTAGGTGGTCTACCGGGGAGCTGTTTTTT
CASTQSGTRWSTGELFF
>TRBJ1-1|TRBV14|-|-
TGTGCCAGCAGCCCGAGAGTGGGGATTGGGGACACTGAAGCTTTCTTT
CASSPRVGIGDTEAFF
>TRBJ2-3|TRBV7-9|few|-
TGTGCCAGCAGCCTGAACCGAGCAGGGGAAGATACGCAGTATTTT
CASSLNRAGEDTQYF
>TRBJ2-1|TRBV7-8|-|TRBD2
TGTGCCAGCAGCTTAGGAGCGGGAGGACCCTACAATGAGCAGTTCTTC
CASSLGAGGPYNEQFF
>TRBJ1-2|TRBV12-3/TRBV12-4|few|-
TGTGCCAGCAGGACTCTCTCGAACTATGGCTACACCTTC
CASRTLSNYGYTF
>TRBJ2-1|TRBV9|few|-
TGTGCCAGCAGCGTAGCGGGGAAGATAAACAATGAGCAGTTCTTC
CASSVAGKINNEQFF
>TRBJ2-1|TRBV29-1|few|-
TGCAGCGTCCGGGACGGAGACTACAATGAGCAGTTCTTC
CSVRDGDYNEQFF
>TRBJ1-2|TRBV7-9|few|-
TGTGCCAGCAGTCCTGACACCTTTAACTATGGCTACACCTTC
CASSPDTFNYGYTF
>TRBJ2-7|TRBV28|few|TRBD2
TGTGCCAGCAGTTTGGCTAGCGGGACCCTGCCTAGGGAGCAGTACTTC
CASSLASGTLPREQYF